This T cell receptor (beta chain) was captured in a study of T cell responses to AZD1222 COVID-19 vaccine. For the study at large: It was second doses at about 4 or about 12 weeks that were pooled. Overall study findings and caveats: At 160-218 and 743-854, vaccine-associated CD4 TCRs were dominant, and they spanned spike. Spike-specific TCR depth and breadth grew after two AZD1222 doses. Donors were mostly white British, more females; clonal diversity possibly underestimated.

Here immunoSEQ multiplex PCR was the method, and the copy in TCRdb shows in-frame clones only, minus some. The data show more than 100,000 clones, 80% to 90% seen once. Regarding this clone: Its antigen is not identified.

This CDR3 region has 16 residues. Germline V gene data show CDR1 as SGDLS and CDR2 as YYNGEE. The V gene lost 0 bases and the J gene lost 0 bases, with 12 bases spanning the gap. The genes are TRBV9 and TRBJ1-2; the D is unclear. This specimen was peripheral blood, taken on day 0 of AZD1222 vaccination. This TCR was recovered from an adult in good health. CDR3 residues: CASSVGFREANYGYTF. In nucleotides, the CDR3 is TGTGCCAGCAGCGTAGGGTTTAGGGAAGCTAACTATGGCTACACCTTC.